This is a list of T cell receptor beta chains from one sample in a study of T-cell reconstitution after alpha-beta-depleted transplantation in children. One entry per CDR3 protein results from TCRdb running MiXCR on the PCR reads. The repertoire holds more than 500,000 distinct CDR3 sequences, roughly 10% seen once, with roughly 15% in the top ten. The sequences come from PBMCs, mostly from graft donor cells, collected 180 days after TCRalphabeta/CD19-depleted stem cell transplant. The receptor set was obtained from a female patient aged 2-9 years who had a stem cell transplant for aplastic anemia, so the T cells may come from the graft donor. The CDR3 runs from the conserved cysteine through the conserved F or W. D genes are given only for firm matches.

>TRBD1|TRBJ1-2|TRBV20-1
CSARSTGADGYTF
>-|TRBJ1-5|TRBV28
CASRSGRAPQHF
>TRBD2|TRBJ2-1|TRBV5-1
CASSSTSGTLYNEQFF
>TRBD2|TRBJ2-1|TRBV7-2
CASSQRLGLGNEQFF
>TRBD2|TRBJ2-1|TRBV5-1
CASFRLKASGGSSYNEQFF
>-|TRBJ1-5|TRBV28
CASSPRAPGASNQPQHF
>-|TRBJ1-2|TRBV3-1
CASSPENWFAHGYTF
>-|TRBJ1-1|TRBV3-1
CASSPEGGRTEAFF
>TRBD2|TRBJ2-1|TRBV12-3/TRBV12-4
CASSPVGTSGTNEQFF
>-|TRBJ2-3|TRBV20-1
CSAVPGGLSSDTQYF
>-|TRBJ2-1|TRBV24-1
CATSVPYYNEQFF
>-|TRBJ1-3|TRBV28
CASSNRPRDTIYF
>-|TRBJ2-1|TRBV10-3
CAISLGPVGYNEQFF
>-|TRBJ2-7|TRBV28
CASSWFGGQNYEQYF
>-|TRBJ2-2|TRBV7-2
CASSPFHRLAGELFF
>-|TRBJ1-6|TRBV20-1
CSARRRTIDSPLHF
>TRBD1|TRBJ1-2|TRBV25-1
CASSYSGTGGTHYGYTF
>-|TRBJ2-7|TRBV7-9
CASSSAGQQISYEQYF
>-|TRBJ1-3|TRBV5-1
CASSLDRGNGNTIYF
>-|TRBJ2-3|TRBV10-3
CAIRGQSTLTDTQYF
>-|TRBJ2-5|TRBV4-1
CASSPMSARGGETQYF
>-|TRBJ2-7|TRBV9
CASSEYRDTYEQYF
>TRBD2|TRBJ2-3|TRBV5-1
CASGTSGTDTQYF
>TRBD2|TRBJ2-5|TRBV5-1
CASSFGLAGGGETQYF
>-|TRBJ2-1|TRBV5-1
CASSLGLLSSYNEQFF
>-|TRBJ1-5|TRBV20-1
CSARVKGGRQPQHF
>TRBD2|TRBJ2-3|TRBV20-1
CSAYRDYNTDTQYF
>TRBD1|TRBJ2-5|TRBV29-1
CSVDGAGGKETQYF
>TRBD2|TRBJ2-5|TRBV18
CASSRTSGQETQYF
>TRBD1|TRBJ2-4|TRBV14
CASSQEGGTEYNIQYF
>-|TRBJ1-2|TRBV4-3
CASSPKTGYNYGYTF
>-|TRBJ2-3|TRBV18
CASSQDRSTDTQYF
>TRBD1|TRBJ1-2|TRBV6-5
CASSYGTGTYGYTF
>-|TRBJ2-5|TRBV7-9
CASSLAGWGLRETQYF
>TRBD1|TRBJ2-1|TRBV7-9
CASSTTGGWWDEQFF
>-|TRBJ2-7|TRBV27
CASSRGRATHEQYF
>TRBD2|TRBJ2-1|TRBV15
CATSREGGLAAYNEQFF
>TRBD1|TRBJ2-7|TRBV12-5
CASGPGQGGSEQYF
>TRBD1|TRBJ2-1|TRBV9
CASSVPGTGRENEQFF
>TRBD1|TRBJ2-1|TRBV4-3
CASSQNDRGRGNEQFF
>TRBD2|TRBJ2-1|TRBV6-2/TRBV6-3
CASSWSGSLNEQFF
>-|TRBJ2-1|TRBV15
CATSRGGPAGVGYNEQFF
>-|TRBJ2-3|TRBV3-1
CASSRWGDTQYF
>-|TRBJ2-7|TRBV7-2
CASSHYPGHLNYEQYF
>-|TRBJ2-1|TRBV7-2
CASSLLGPSSYNEQFF
>TRBD2|TRBJ2-3|TRBV6-5
CASSYFGTSGSTDTQYF
>TRBD1|TRBJ2-6|TRBV19
CASTGQGKFGANVLTF
>-|TRBJ1-2|TRBV4-3
CASSQVSSTGSPGYTF
>-|TRBJ2-5|TRBV5-1
CASSVDRQETQYF
>-|TRBJ2-3|TRBV27
CASSPAVSTDTQYF
>TRBD2|TRBJ2-3|TRBV20-1
CSASGRVLDTQYF
>TRBD2|TRBJ2-1|TRBV7-2
CASSLTSGGANEQFF
>-|TRBJ1-1|TRBV7-2
CASSLIPQSNTEAFF
>TRBD1|TRBJ1-1|TRBV27
CASSLPTGGKYERLLNTEAFF